The 25 T cell receptor beta chains reported below all come from one sample, sequenced in a study of T cell responses to AZD1222 COVID-19 vaccine. The repertoire was sequenced with immunoSEQ multiplex PCR; TCRdb's copy has only in-frame clones and lacks some. The sample yields more than 85,000 clones, about 90% seen once. The sample in question was peripheral blood, obtained on day 0 of AZD1222 vaccination. The receptor set was obtained from an adult in good health.

This clone was observed a single time. The rearrangement joins TRBV5-4 to TRBJ2-3, with 9 bases lining up with TRBD1. The CDR3 length is 16 residues. The ends lost 4 bases at V and 5 bases at J; junction bases unmatched: 11. Germline values: CDR1 SGHNT, CDR2 YYREEE (reference sequence). The CDR3 loop reads CASSGTRQGVLDTQYF. CDR3 nucleotides: TGTGCCAGCAGCGGAACCCGACAGGGGGTTTTAGATACGCAGTATTTT.

The chain links TRBV2 to TRBJ1-4; 9 bases fit TRBD1. CDR3 size: 14 residues. CDR1 is SNHLY, CDR2 FYNNEI, per germline. J was trimmed by 8 bases and V by 6 bases; bases with no gene match: 7. CDR3 bases: TGTGCCAGCAGCTCGGACAGGGGAGGAGAAAAACTGTTTTTT. The encoded protein is CASSSDRGGEKLFF. The full variable domain, completed using reference TRBV2 and TRBJ1-4, is EPEVTQTPSHQVTQMGQEVILRCVPISNHLYFYWYRQILGQKVEFLVSFYNNEISEKSEIFDDQFSVERPDGSNFTLKIRSTKLEDSAMYFCASSSDRGGEKLFFGSGTQLSVL.

This rearrangement joins TRBV10-2 to TRBJ1-1; unclear D gene. CDR3 length equals 11 residues. Trimming cost V 3 bases and J 2 bases, with 1 base left between them. Germline values: CDR1 WSHSY, CDR2 SAAADI. CDR3 in amino acids: CASSDNTEAFF. The CDR3 region has the DNA TGCGCCAGCAGTGATAACACTGAAGCTTTCTTT.

This sequence joins TRBV3-1 (or the pseudogene TRBV3-2) and TRBJ1-1; D gene unclear. This CDR3 is 13 amino acids long. Trimming stripped 0 bases from V and 4 bases from J, with 6 bases between. Germline values: CDR1 LGHDT, CDR2 YNNKEL (reference sequence). For the CDR3, the DNA is TGTGCCAGCAGCCAAGATTACGGCACTGAAGCTTTCTTT. It translates to CASSQDYGTEAFF.

This clone was found once. The CDR3 coding sequence is TGCGCCAGCAGCTTGGCCACAGTGGAGGGCGAGCAGTACTTC. Translated: CASSLATVEGEQYF. This chain uses TRBV5-1 with TRBJ2-7; D might be TRBD2 (6 bases). The germline V gene has CDR1 SGHRS and CDR2 YFSETQ. V dropped 0 bases and J dropped 6 bases, with 13 bases sitting between them. The CDR3 extends over 14 amino acids.

This clone was recorded once. The rearrangement joins TRBV27 to TRBJ1-2, with D perhaps matching TRBD1 (5 bases). Trimming shortened V by 3 bases and J by 5 bases, and 16 bases separated the two germline ends. Germline V gene sequence: CDR1 MNHEY, CDR2 SMNVEV (reference sequence). The CDR3 consists of 15 residues. CDR3 loop: CASSFSGGTGYGYTF. The CDR3 bases are TGTGCCAGCAGTTTTTCGGGGGGAACGGGGTATGGCTACACCTTC.

The genes are TRBV3-1 (or the pseudogene TRBV3-2) and TRBJ2-3, with 8 bases identical to TRBD2. Germline V gene sequence: CDR1 LGHDT, CDR2 YNNKEL (reference sequence). This CDR3 spans 15 amino acids. The V and J ends lost 2 bases and 3 bases, in that order; junction bases with no gene match: 4. The chain's CDR3 is CASSQKTSATDTQYF. For the CDR3, the DNA is TGTGCCAGCAGCCAAAAGACTAGCGCGACAGATACGCAGTATTTT.

The chain uses TRBV9 and TRBJ1-6; no firm D call. The V and J ends lost 2 bases and 0 bases respectively, with 6 bases between them. Germline CDR1 SGDLS, CDR2 YYNGEE. There are 15 residues in the CDR3. This CDR3 reads CASSVASSYNSPLHF. CDR3 in DNA: TGTGCCAGCAGCGTCGCCAGCTCCTATAATTCACCCCTCCACTTT.

This chain uses TRBV30 with TRBJ1-5; unclear D gene. The CDR3 runs to 13 residues. The germline V gene has CDR1 GTSNPN and CDR2 SVGIG (reference sequence). The V and J ends lost 2 bases and 3 bases respectively, with 8 bases between them. CDR3 amino acids: CAWSRADNQPQHF. The CDR3 region has the DNA TGTGCCTGGAGTAGGGCAGACAATCAGCCCCAGCATTTT.

This chain uses TRBV3-1 (or the pseudogene TRBV3-2) with TRBJ1-1; TRBD1 might be the D (6 bases). From germline, CDR1 is LGHDT and CDR2 YNNKEL (reference sequence). Trimming shortened V by 3 bases and J by 1 base, and 9 bases separated the two germline ends. CDR3 size: 14 residues. This CDR3 is CASSQGQPNTEAFF. The CDR3 DNA reads as TGTGCCAGCAGCCAGGGACAACCGAACACTGAAGCTTTCTTT.

The chain is built from TRBV18 and TRBJ1-4; 10 bases are a match to TRBD1. The CDR3 totals 15 residues. With V trimmed by 0 bases and J by 5 bases, 0 bases remained unmatched. The germline gives CDR1 KGHSH, CDR2 LQKENI. The CDR3 DNA reads as TGTGCCAGCTCACCACCGGGACAGGGGAATGAAAAACTGTTTTTT. Its translation: CASSPPGQGNEKLFF.

The chain has TRBV7-8 and TRBJ1-3; no clear D gene. From germline, CDR1 is SGHVS and CDR2 FQNEAQ. This CDR3 has 16 amino acids. V lost 5 bases and J 4 bases, leaving 18 bases between the germline ends. CDR3 in amino acids: CASSPRGGRRGNTIYF. For the CDR3, the DNA is TGTGCCAGCAGCCCTAGAGGTGGCAGGAGGGGAAACACCATATATTTT. Full variable domain (missing parts from reference TRBV7-8 and TRBJ1-3): GAGVSQSPRYKVAKRGQDVALRCDPISGHVSLFWYQQALGQGPEFLTYFQNEAQLDKSGLPSDRFFAERPEGSVSTLKIQRTQQEDSAVYLCASSPRGGRRGNTIYFGEGSWLTVV.

The CDR3 here is CASSLDPGQGRTEAFF. The CDR3 nucleotides read TGTGCCAGCAGCTTAGACCCGGGACAGGGGCGGACTGAAGCTTTCTTT. The rearrangement links TRBV11-1 to TRBJ1-1; 10 nucleotides match TRBD1. In germline, CDR1 is SGHAT, CDR2 FQDESV (reference sequence). V trimming: 1 base; J trimming: 5 bases; junction bases outside the gene matches: 7. The CDR3 runs to 16 residues.

As for this clone: Other DNA sequences within the sample encode an identical CDR3. V usage is TRBV5-1 and J usage is TRBJ2-5, with D perhaps TRBD1 (6 bases). CDR1 SGHRS and CDR2 YFSETQ come from the germline V gene. The CDR3 extends over 14 amino acids. V shed 1 base and J shed 0 bases, with 7 bases lying between them. The CDR3 loop is CASSLTGNQETQYF. The CDR3 DNA is TGCGCCAGCAGCTTGACAGGGAACCAAGAGACCCAGTACTTC.

The rearrangement uses TRBV7-9 and TRBJ1-2; 7 nucleotides align to TRBD1. J lost 4 bases, V lost 5 bases, and 13 bases had no gene match. The V gene's germline CDR1 is SEHNR and CDR2 FQNEAQ (reference sequence). This CDR3 comprises 16 residues. CDR3 protein: CASSPLVQGCPYGYTF. In DNA form, the CDR3 reads TGTGCCAGCAGCCCTCTCGTACAGGGGTGTCCCTATGGCTACACCTTC.

The V and J genes are TRBV25-1 and TRBJ1-1; no clear D. The CDR3 extends over 15 amino acids. V dropped 3 bases and J dropped 0 bases, with 11 bases sitting between them. Germline V gives CDR1 MGHDK, CDR2 SYGVNS. CDR3 amino acids: CASSEGPGLNTEAFF. CDR3 DNA: TGTGCCAGCAGTGAGGGTCCGGGGTTGAACACTGAAGCTTTCTTT.

CDR3 loop: CASSLIDGDYGYTF. The CDR3 DNA sequence: TGTGCCAGCTCACTTATCGACGGTGATTATGGCTACACCTTC. The genes are TRBV18 and TRBJ1-2; D is unresolved. The CDR3 loop spans 14 amino acids. Germline CDR1 reads KGHSH; CDR2 reads LQKENI. Trimming shortened V by 4 bases and J by 5 bases, and 14 bases separated the two germline ends.

The rearrangement links TRBV7-2 to TRBJ2-5; D could derive from TRBD1 or TRBD2 (6 bases each). Germline V gene sequence: CDR1 SGHTA, CDR2 FQGNSA. The CDR3 has 14 amino acids. Deletions cut 1 base from V and 4 bases from J, with 10 bases between. This CDR3 reads CASSLGGAPETQYF. The CDR3 region has the DNA TGTGCCAGCAGCTTAGGGGGGGCCCCAGAGACCCAGTACTTC.

The chain recombines TRBV5-6 with TRBJ1-2; D gene uncertain. Deletions cut 0 bases from V and 1 base from J, with 7 bases between. CDR3 length: 14 amino acids. Germline V gene sequence: CDR1 SGHDT, CDR2 YYEEEE. The CDR3 region is CASSLVGNNYGYTF. CDR3 in DNA: TGTGCCAGCAGCTTGGTGGGGAATAACTATGGCTACACCTTC.

The gene calls are TRBV10-3 and TRBJ2-3; 12 bases match TRBD2. Germline V gives CDR1 ENHRY, CDR2 SYGVKD. The junction had 7 bases not matched to a gene; V was cut back by 6 bases and J by 3 bases. This CDR3 has 16 residues. The CDR3 reads CAISFLLAGGTDTQYF. The DNA of the CDR3 is TGTGCCATCAGCTTTCTTCTAGCGGGAGGGACAGATACGCAGTATTTT.

The rearrangement joins TRBV15 to TRBJ1-6; D might be TRBD1 (5 bases). Germline CDR1 LNHNV, CDR2 YYDKDF (reference sequence). This CDR3 has 14 residues. Trimming cost V 0 bases and J 12 bases, with 12 bases left between them. CDR3 sequence (DNA): TGTGCCACCAGCAGAGAGGGGCAGTATGGACCCCTCCACTTT. Its translation: CATSREGQYGPLHF.

This clone appeared once. V is TRBV19 and J is TRBJ2-1, with 7 bases matching TRBD2. V shed 2 bases and J 0 bases; nucleotides not matched to a gene: 4. CDR3 length: 16 amino acids. From germline, CDR1 is LNHDA and CDR2 SQIVND (reference sequence). The CDR3 is CASSISGMGSYNEQFF. CDR3 bases: TGTGCCAGTAGTATAAGCGGGATGGGCTCCTACAATGAGCAGTTCTTC.

The genes are TRBV28 and TRBJ1-1, with 9 positions matching TRBD1. Germline V lookup: CDR1 MDHEN, CDR2 SYDVKM. This CDR3 spans 15 amino acids. The V and J ends lost 6 bases and 2 bases, in that order; junction bases with no gene match: 7. The CDR3 DNA follows: TGTGCCAGCAGGCTTTACAGGGGGCGCAACACTGAAGCTTTCTTT. Amino acids: CASRLYRGRNTEAFF.

This chain links TRBV20-1 with TRBJ1-2; possible D gene TRBD1, 5 bases. With 6 bases removed from V and 8 bases from J, the gap between germline ends came to 10 bases. The CDR3 length is 10 residues. Germline V CDR1 and CDR2: DFQATT, SNEGSKA (reference sequence). For the CDR3, the DNA is TGCAGTGCGGTGGGGGGAGGCTACACCTTC. It codes for CSAVGGGYTF.

The J gene is TRBJ1-3, the V gene TRBV3-1 (or the pseudogene TRBV3-2); D possibly corresponds to TRBD1 (6 bases). Germline assignment: CDR1 LGHDT and CDR2 YNNKEL (reference sequence). CDR3 size: 13 residues. V dropped 7 bases and J dropped 7 bases, with 14 bases sitting between them. The CDR3 spells CASTGGIGNTIYF. As DNA, the CDR3 is TGTGCCAGCACCGGGGGCATTGGGAACACCATATATTTT.